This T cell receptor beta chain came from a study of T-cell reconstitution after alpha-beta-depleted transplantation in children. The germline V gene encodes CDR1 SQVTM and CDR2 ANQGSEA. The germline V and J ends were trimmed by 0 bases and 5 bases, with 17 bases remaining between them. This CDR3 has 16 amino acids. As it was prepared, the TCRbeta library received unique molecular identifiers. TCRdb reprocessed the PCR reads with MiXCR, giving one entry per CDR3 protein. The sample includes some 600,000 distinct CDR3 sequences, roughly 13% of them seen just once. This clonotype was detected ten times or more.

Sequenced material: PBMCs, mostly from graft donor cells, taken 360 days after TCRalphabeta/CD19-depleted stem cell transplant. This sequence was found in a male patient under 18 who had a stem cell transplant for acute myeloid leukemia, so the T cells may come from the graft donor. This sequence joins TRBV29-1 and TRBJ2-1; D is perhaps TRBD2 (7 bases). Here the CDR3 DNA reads TGCAGCGTTGAAGAAGGTAGGGGGGGGCTGGACAATGAGCAGTTCTTC. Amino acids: CSVEEGRGGLDNEQFF.